This TCR beta chain is from a study of T cell responses to AZD1222 COVID-19 vaccine. Study results and caveats: Baseline seropositivity characterized only six AZD1222 recipients.

The CDR3 is 15 amino acids. Germline V lookup: CDR1 KGHSH, CDR2 LQKENI. The ends were cut back, 6 bases at V and 1 base at J, with 13 bases in the middle. Regarding this clone: Antigen unknown.

Method: immunoSEQ multiplex PCR; TCRdb's copy keeps in-frame clones and lacks some. The repertoire holds some 150,000 clones, with roughly 90% as singletons. The V call is TRBV18, the J call TRBJ1-3, with unresolved D. The input for sequencing was peripheral blood, taken on day 0 of AZD1222 vaccination. The origin of this receptor is an adult in good health. The CDR3 nucleotides are TGTGCCAGCTCGTACACCGACTCGTCTGGAAACACCATATATTTT. Translated: CASSYTDSSGNTIYF.